The present entry profiles one T cell receptor beta chain with its context. Original processing methods: From reference gene primer amplification, estimates of nucleated cell counts were derived. The protocol was immunoSEQ multiplex PCR, while the TCRdb copy is restricted to in-frame clones and leaves out a portion. The DNA gave D and trimming, while V, J and clone size come from that table. Of 210,000 or so clones detected, about 89% appear once; the ten largest clones hold approximately 7%. The data originate from a study of blood T cell repertoires in COVID-19. Across the whole study: Acute-phase and convalescent COVID-19 samples originated in the United States, Italy and Spain.

Sequencing was carried out using peripheral blood. The receptor was isolated from a man in his forties with acute or convalescent COVID-19.

The CDR3 DNA reads as TGTGCCAGTAGTCTACAGGGCAATGAGCAGTTCTTC. Amino acids: CASSLQGNEQFF. The chain is built from TRBV19 and TRBJ2-1, with TRBD1 as a possible D gene (6 bases). The CDR3 is made up of 12 amino acids. Trimming stripped 5 bases from V and 6 bases from J, with 8 bases between. Germline-derived CDR1 and CDR2 are LNHDA and SQIVND (reference sequence).